One sample yielded the 11 T cell receptor beta chains listed below, sequenced in a study of shared clonotypes between healthy human individuals. Sequencing used immunoSEQ multiplex PCR; TCRdb keeps in-frame clones, though not all of them. In the table there are fewer than 1 million clones, roughly 96% of which are singletons. Only CD45RO-negative cells positively selected for CCR7 counted as naive CD8 cells, so terminally differentiated effector memory CD45RA+ cells were excluded. Sequenced input: naive CD8+ T cells sorted from blood. Source of these receptors: a man aged 25 to 40 in good health.

The chain uses TRBV2 and TRBJ1-5; the D gene is possibly TRBD1 (5 bases). The V gene lost 8 bases and the J gene lost 1 base, with 12 bases spanning the gap. CDR3 length: 14 amino acids. The germline CDR1 and CDR2 sequences are SNHLY and FYNNEI. The CDR3 reads CASGGSGSNQPQHF. DNA for the CDR3: TGTGCCAGCGGGGGGTCAGGAAGCAATCAGCCCCAGCATTTT.

The rearrangement links TRBV7-9 to TRBJ2-4; 10 bases agree with TRBD2. Germline V gene sequence: CDR1 SEHNR, CDR2 FQNEAQ (reference sequence). Losses at the gene ends were 8 bases for V and 5 bases for J; bases not matched to a gene: 9. This CDR3 contains 15 residues. The CDR3 here is CASQHLGLAENIQYF. The DNA of the CDR3 is TGTGCCAGCCAACACCTCGGACTAGCGGAAAACATTCAGTACTTC.

As to this clone: This sample includes further DNA sequences coding for the same CDR3. The rearrangement links TRBV7-9 to TRBJ2-7; the match to TRBD2 covers 10 bases. Germline lookup yields CDR1 SEHNR and CDR2 FQNEAQ (reference sequence). The CDR3 runs 14 residues. V lost 5 bases, J lost 2 bases, and 3 bases stayed unmatched. CDR3 DNA: TGTGCCAGCAGCCTTGGACTAGCGGCCTACGAGCAGTACTTC. Translation: CASSLGLAAYEQYF.

The chain uses TRBV27 and TRBJ2-7, with 10 bases matching TRBD2. The junction had 8 bases not matched to a gene; V was cut back by 3 bases and J by 0 bases. Germline V gene lookup returns CDR1 MNHEY and CDR2 SMNVEV (reference sequence). The CDR3 is made up of 17 amino acids. CDR3 DNA sequence: TGTGCCAGCAGTTTTCGTGGACTAGCGGAAATCTCCTACGAGCAGTACTTC. Translating it yields CASSFRGLAEISYEQYF.

This chain connects TRBV28 to TRBJ2-1; TRBD2 agrees at 12 bases. CDR1 and CDR2 from the germline V gene are MDHEN and SYDVKM. This CDR3 spans 16 amino acids. Germline trimming cut 7 bases from V and 5 bases from J; bases unmatched to any gene: 9. The CDR3 DNA is TGTGCCAGCACCCTCCCACTAGCGGGAGGTAACAATGAGCAGTTCTTC. Protein sequence: CASTLPLAGGNNEQFF.

V usage is TRBV7-9 and J usage is TRBJ2-7; D uncertain. The germline gives CDR1 SEHNR, CDR2 FQNEAQ (reference sequence). This CDR3 region has 10 residues. Trimming shortened V by 8 bases and J by 5 bases, and 7 bases separated the two germline ends. CDR3 nucleotides: TGTGCCAGCTCGGGCAACGAGCAGTACTTC. It encodes CASSGNEQYF.

The chain employs TRBV27 and TRBJ1-5; D not certain. Per the germline V gene, CDR1 is MNHEY and CDR2 is SMNVEV (reference sequence). V dropped 4 bases and J dropped 5 bases, with 9 bases sitting between them. The CDR3 runs to 13 residues. CDR3 region: CASSWNSYQPQHF. The CDR3 DNA reads TGTGCCAGCAGTTGGAACAGTTATCAGCCCCAGCATTTT.

The CDR3 sequence is CSVEFGGDSNQPQHF. CDR3 coding DNA: TGCAGCGTTGAGTTCGGTGGGGACAGCAATCAGCCCCAGCATTTT. The rearrangement uses TRBV29-1 and TRBJ1-5; weak D call: TRBD1 (5 bases). Trimming took off 3 bases at V and 1 base at J, with 13 bases between the two ends. The CDR3 is made up of 15 amino acids. The germline gives CDR1 SQVTM, CDR2 ANQGSEA.

The chain employs TRBV7-9 and TRBJ2-1; D gene uncertain. Germline loops: CDR1 SEHNR, CDR2 FQNEAQ (reference sequence). The V gene lost 8 bases and the J gene lost 5 bases, with 7 bases spanning the gap. The CDR3 covers 11 residues. Written as DNA, the CDR3 is TGTGCCAGCCGCCCGGACAATGAGCAGTTCTTC. Encoded protein: CASRPDNEQFF.

J is TRBJ2-3 and V is TRBV27, with a tentative D call TRBD2 (5 bases). The germline V gene encodes CDR1 MNHEY and CDR2 SMNVEV (reference sequence). V dropped 3 bases and J dropped 3 bases, with 13 bases sitting between them. This CDR3 contains 15 residues. In DNA, the CDR3 is TGTGCCAGCAGTTTTAGCGCGGGTGGAACAGATACGCAGTATTTT. Encoded protein: CASSFSAGGTDTQYF.

The V call is TRBV5-1, the J call TRBJ2-1, with 7 bases fitting TRBD2. The germline V gene encodes CDR1 SGHRS and CDR2 YFSETQ. The length of the CDR3 is 16 residues. J gave up 8 bases and V 0 bases, and 11 bases lay outside the gene matches. CDR3 DNA: TGCGCCAGCAGCTTGGCCGGGGCTAGCGGAACGGATGAGCAGTTCTTC. Its protein is CASSLAGASGTDEQFF.